This T cell receptor beta chain appears in the sequencing data of a study of blood T cell repertoires in COVID-19. In the study overall: Acute and convalescent COVID-19 samples came from the United States, Italy and Spain. Sample material is recorded as cDNA or gDNA derived from T cells, B-cell-depleted T cells, or PBMCs.

This CDR3 contains 14 residues. Germline V lookup: CDR1 LNHDA, CDR2 SQIVND (reference sequence). Germline trimming cut 5 bases from V and 5 bases from J; bases unmatched to any gene: 6. As handled by the study authors: For nucleated cells, counts were estimated from reference gene primer amplification. Assay used: immunoSEQ multiplex PCR; TCRdb lists only in-frame clones, some missing. V, J and clone size are taken as reported in that table, and D and trimming were inferred from the DNA itself. The data hold some 290,000 clones, with under 90% observed a single time. Seattle's enrolled individuals joined amid active infection and were then monitored longitudinally.

J is TRBJ1-5 and V is TRBV19, with 7 bases identical to TRBD1. The TCR comes from a woman aged 25-40 years with COVID-19, enrolled during active disease. Sequenced: peripheral blood. CDR3 DNA sequence: TGTGCCAGTAGTTTTAGGACAGGTCATCAGCCCCAGCATTTT. The encoded protein is CASSFRTGHQPQHF.